This entry describes one T cell receptor (beta chain). The sample belongs to a study of blood T cell repertoires in COVID-19. Using immunoSEQ multiplex PCR, the repertoire was profiled, and TCRdb retains in-frame clones only, with some absent. Of 90,000 to 130,000 clones listed, approximately 78% are singletons. The germline gives CDR1 MDHEN, CDR2 SYDVKM. Between the trimmed V and J ends, which lost 3 bases and 5 bases, there was a span of 22 bases. The CDR3 runs to 17 residues. The source of this sequence is a man aged 70-80 years with acute or convalescent COVID-19. The gene calls are TRBV28 and TRBJ1-2; D may be TRBD1 (5 bases). Sequencing input: peripheral blood. The CDR3 DNA follows: TGTGCCAGCAGTTTGCAAGGTTCGCAGGCAGGGAGGTATGGCTACACCTTC. It translates to CASSLQGSQAGRYGYTF.